The 13 T cell receptor beta chains presented below share a single source sample, sequenced in a study of shared clonotypes between healthy human individuals. Clones were read by immunoSEQ multiplex PCR, and TCRdb kept only the in-frame ones, dropping some. The table lists 2.5 million or so clones, 90% to 95% of them singletons. Material: naive CD4+ T cells sorted from blood. The sample's subset: CD45RA+ positively selected. These receptors were collected from a man between 18 and 29 years old in good health.

V usage is TRBV18 and J usage is TRBJ2-3, with 8 nucleotides matching TRBD2. V lost 3 bases to trimming and J lost 2 bases; unmatched junction nucleotides: 10. The CDR3 contains 17 residues. Germline CDR1 and CDR2: KGHSH and LQKENI. The CDR3, as DNA: TGTGCCAGCTCACCGCCTACGGGGGGGGCTACCACAGATACGCAGTATTTT. It yields the protein CASSPPTGGATTDTQYF.

V gene TRBV11-2 combines with J gene TRBJ2-7, with TRBD2 matching 9 bases. Germline loops: CDR1 SGHAT, CDR2 FQNNGV. V lost 5 bases to trimming and J lost 2 bases; unmatched junction nucleotides: 10. The CDR3 totals 16 residues. CDR3 region: CASSGGASGATYEQYF. The DNA for the CDR3 is TGTGCCAGCAGCGGTGGGGCTAGCGGGGCCACCTACGAGCAGTACTTC.

The rearrangement joins TRBV21-1 to TRBJ2-7; the table's D call of TRBD1 was not tested on the DNA. TRBV21-1 is a listed pseudogene. The CDR3 contains 16 residues. The CDR3, as DNA: TGTGCCAGCAGCAAAGCTTGGTCAGAATACGCCTACGAGCAGTACTTC. Translated, it gives CASSKAWSEYAYEQYF.

This clone was seen a single time. This sequence joins TRBV7-8 and TRBJ2-1; 7 nucleotides line up with TRBD2. Germline V lookup: CDR1 SGHVS, CDR2 FQNEAQ. The CDR3 is 15 amino acids. Trimming cost V 8 bases and J 0 bases; bases outside gene matches: 7. CDR3 sequence reads: CASGKRDLSYNEQFF. CDR3 coding DNA: TGTGCCAGCGGCAAGCGGGACCTCTCCTACAATGAGCAGTTCTTC.

The chain is built from TRBV11-2 and TRBJ2-1, with unresolved D. V lost 3 bases and J lost 9, with 9 bases in between. The V gene's germline CDR1 is SGHAT and CDR2 FQNNGV. CDR3 length equals 12 residues. CDR3 sequence reads: CASSLAIREQFF. The CDR3 DNA sequence: TGTGCCAGCAGCTTGGCCATCCGTGAGCAGTTCTTC.

In this sample, this clone turned up once. This chain connects TRBV6-5 to TRBJ2-3; tentative D call: TRBD1 (5 bases). V lost 5 bases and J lost 1, with 10 bases in between. This CDR3 has 14 amino acids. Germline assignment: CDR1 MNHEY and CDR2 SVGAGI. The CDR3 DNA reads as TGTGCCAGCAGTGAGCTGGGGCGCACAGATACGCAGTATTTT. Encoded protein: CASSELGRTDTQYF.

CDR3 DNA: TGCGCCAGCAGCCCTCGGGGACTAGCGGGAGACCCCGGGGAGCTGTTTTTT. Amino acids: CASSPRGLAGDPGELFF. V and J are TRBV4-3 and TRBJ2-2; TRBD2 agrees at 14 bases. Germline CDR1 reads LGHNA; CDR2 reads YSLEER. CDR3 size: 17 residues. The trim removed 4 bases at V and 6 bases at J, leaving 7 bases unmatched.

The chain combines TRBV10-3 with TRBJ1-6; tentative D call: TRBD1 (5 bases). CDR3 length equals 15 residues. The V gene's germline CDR1 is ENHRY and CDR2 SYGVKD. Between the trimmed V and J ends, which lost 2 bases and 7 bases, there was a span of 12 bases. The CDR3 protein is CAISEGAGMNSPLHF. The CDR3 DNA sequence: TGTGCCATCAGTGAGGGGGCAGGGATGAATTCACCCCTCCACTTT.

The gene calls are TRBV5-1 and TRBJ2-7; D ambiguous. Trimming left V 2 bases short and J 3 bases short, with 6 bases between. This CDR3 is 12 amino acids long. Germline CDR1 and CDR2: SGHRS and YFSETQ. DNA for the CDR3: TGCGCCAGCAGCTTCGATAACTACGAGCAGTACTTC. This codes for CASSFDNYEQYF. Together with reference TRBV5-1 and TRBJ2-7, the CDR3 gives the full variable domain: KAGVTQTPRYLIKTRGQQVTLSCSPISGHRSVSWYQQTPGQGLQFLFEYFSETQRNKGNFPGRFSGRQFSNSRSEMNVSTLELGDSALYLCASSFDNYEQYFGPGTRLTVT.

With respect to this clone: The DNA is left out, because the CDR3 cannot be placed on it with certainty; the CDR3 is given as TCRdb lists it. The chain has TRBV12-2 and TRBJ1-2; the DNA was not compared with TRBD1, the D call given in the table. TRBV12-2 is termed a pseudogene. The CDR3 is made up of 15 amino acids, end residues included. The CDR3 here is CASRWGTGSIYGYTF.

This clone has a count of ten or more. The gene calls are TRBV5-6 and TRBJ2-3; D unclear. This CDR3 has 15 residues. Germline-derived CDR1 and CDR2 are SGHDT and YYEEEE. Trimming took off 1 base at V and 3 bases at J, with 12 bases between the two ends. The DNA for the CDR3 is TGTGCCAGCAGCTTGATGATAGGAGAGACAGATACGCAGTATTTT. This gives the protein CASSLMIGETDTQYF.

The V call is TRBV19, the J call TRBJ1-6; the D gene is possibly TRBD1 (6 bases). Trimming shortened V by 5 bases and J by 10 bases, and 15 bases separated the two germline ends. The CDR3 length is 14 residues. The V gene's germline CDR1 is LNHDA and CDR2 SQIVND (reference sequence). Here the CDR3 DNA reads TGTGCCAGTAGTCCCCGGGCAGGGGAATCACCCCTCCACTTT. Its translation: CASSPRAGESPLHF.

CDR3 protein: CASSIDISGRGETQYF. As DNA, the CDR3 is TGTGCCAGTAGTATAGATATAAGCGGGAGAGGAGAGACCCAGTACTTC. The V call is TRBV19, the J call TRBJ2-5, with TRBD2 identical over 8 bases. CDR3 length: 16 residues. CDR1 and CDR2 from the germline V gene are LNHDA and SQIVND (reference sequence). The ends lost 0 bases at V and 4 bases at J; junction bases unmatched: 7.